This is a list of T cell receptor beta chains from one sample in a study of shared clonotypes between healthy human individuals. The protocol was immunoSEQ multiplex PCR, while the TCRdb copy is restricted to in-frame clones and leaves out a portion. The sample lists millions of clones; approximately 93% were seen once. Source material: naive CD4+ T cells from PBMCs. These receptors all stem from a man between 18 and 35 years old in good health. Some clones in this sample may be carry-over from other donors' samples. Each CDR3 is given with its conserved first and last residue. A D gene is named only where the DNA matches it firmly. Size values are once, few and many counts, or a class for expanded clones, and some rows have none.

TRBD1 | TRBJ2-2 | . | TRBV2 | CASRVQGTGELFF | TGTGCCAGCAGAGTACAGGGGACCGGGGAGCTGTTTTTT
. | TRBJ2-3 | . | TRBV11-2 | CASSLRKGLYTQYF | TGTGCCAGCAGCCTCCGGAAGGGGTTGTATACGCAGTATTTT
TRBD2 | TRBJ2-7 | once | TRBV7-3 | CASSLIMAGVSEQYF | TGTGCCAGCAGCTTAATTATGGCGGGAGTATCCGAGCAGTACTTC
TRBD2 | TRBJ2-2 | . | TRBV5-1 | CASKVGTTFDGELFF | TGCGCCAGCAAGGTCGGGACTACTTTCGACGGGGAGCTGTTTTTT
. | TRBJ1-2 | once | TRBV6-5 | CASSYDKTNYGYTF | TGTGCCAGCAGTTATGACAAGACTAACTATGGCTACACCTTC
. | TRBJ1-2 | . | TRBV11-2 | CASSLGPTSNYGYTF | TGTGCCAGCAGCTTGGGGCCGACCTCTAACTATGGCTACACCTTC
. | TRBJ1-4 | . | TRBV5-1 | CASSLSSLEKLFF | TGCGCCAGCAGCTTGTCATCTCTTGAAAAACTGTTTTTT
. | TRBJ2-3 | . | TRBV7-2 | CASSRDIDTQYF | TGTGCCAGCAGCCGGGACATAGATACGCAGTATTTT
. | TRBJ1-1 | . | TRBV7-3 | CASSLNSGTEAFF | TGTGCCAGCAGCTTAAACTCGGGCACTGAAGCTTTCTTT
. | TRBJ1-3 | . | TRBV9 | CASSVEPNRGNTIYF | TGTGCCAGCAGCGTAGAGCCCAACCGTGGAAACACCATATATTTT
. | TRBJ1-1 | . | TRBV6-5 | CASSRDGANTEAFF | TGTGCCAGCAGTCGGGACGGGGCAAACACTGAAGCTTTCTTT
TRBD1 | TRBJ1-5 | few | TRBV4-1 | CASSRSRDRVDQPQHF | TGCGCCAGCAGCCGAAGCCGGGACAGGGTGGATCAGCCCCAGCATTTT
TRBD1 | TRBJ2-7 | . | TRBV18 | CASSPTTGGFYEQYF | TGTGCCAGCTCACCTACGACAGGGGGCTTCTACGAGCAGTACTTC
TRBD2 | TRBJ2-7 | . | TRBV19 | CASSSGTTRPYEQYF | TGTGCCAGTAGTTCTGGGACTACCAGGCCCTACGAGCAGTACTTC
. | TRBJ1-5 | . | TRBV19 | CASSPEGSPGQPQHF | TGTGCCAGTAGTCCTGAAGGCAGCCCTGGGCAGCCCCAGCATTTT
TRBD1 | TRBJ2-4 | . | TRBV6-5 | CASSYSRGPDIQYF | TGTGCCAGCAGTTACTCTAGGGGGCCGGACATTCAGTACTTC
TRBD2 | TRBJ2-7 | . | TRBV27 | CASSLFSGKPYEQYF | TGTGCCAGCAGTTTATTTAGCGGGAAGCCCTACGAGCAGTACTTC